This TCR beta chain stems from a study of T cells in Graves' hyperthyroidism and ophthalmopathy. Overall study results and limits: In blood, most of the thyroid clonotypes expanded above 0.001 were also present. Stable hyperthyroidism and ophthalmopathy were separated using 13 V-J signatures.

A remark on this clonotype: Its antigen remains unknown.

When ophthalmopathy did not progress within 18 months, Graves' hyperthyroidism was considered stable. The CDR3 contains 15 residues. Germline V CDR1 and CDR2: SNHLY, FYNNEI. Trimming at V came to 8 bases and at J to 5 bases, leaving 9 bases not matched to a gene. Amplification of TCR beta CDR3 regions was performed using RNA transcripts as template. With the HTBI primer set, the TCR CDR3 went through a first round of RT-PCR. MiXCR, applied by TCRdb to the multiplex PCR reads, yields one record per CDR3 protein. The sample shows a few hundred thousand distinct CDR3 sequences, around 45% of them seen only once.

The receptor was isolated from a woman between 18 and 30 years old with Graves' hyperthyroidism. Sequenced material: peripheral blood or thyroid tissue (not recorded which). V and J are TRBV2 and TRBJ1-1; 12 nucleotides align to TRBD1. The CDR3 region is CASSAGQGAFTEAFF. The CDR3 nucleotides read TGTGCCAGCTCAGCGGGACAGGGGGCGTTTACTGAAGCTTTCTTT.